A selection of T cell receptor beta chains follows, all from one sample in a study of blood T cell repertoires in COVID-19. Repertoires were generated with immunoSEQ multiplex PCR, while TCRdb's copy carries only in-frame clones and drops some. The data show fewer than 300,000 clones, with 88% seen just once and 0.95% to 1.5% held by the top ten. Source material: PBMCs or T cells enriched from blood (not recorded which). The receptors shown here come from a woman aged 40 to 50 with acute COVID-19. Each CDR3 is given with its conserved first and last residue. The D gene is left open where the match is weak. Size is omitted from some rows. Given values are once, few, many or a class for expanded clones.

clone_size: -; d_call: TRBD1; v_call: TRBV7-3; j_call: TRBJ1-6; cdr3_aa: CASSLQGGNNSPLHF; cdr3_nt: TGTGCCAGCAGCTTACAAGGGGGCAATAATTCACCCCTCCACTTT
clone_size: -; d_call: TRBD1; v_call: TRBV2; j_call: TRBJ1-1; cdr3_aa: CASGVRRGQGNTEAFF; cdr3_nt: TGTGCCAGCGGTGTACGGAGAGGACAGGGGAACACTGAAGCTTTCTTT
clone_size: -; d_call: -; v_call: TRBV28; j_call: TRBJ1-1; cdr3_aa: CASSTVRGGVNTEAFF; cdr3_nt: TGTGCCAGCAGTACAGTCCGTGGGGGGGTGAACACTGAAGCTTTCTTT
clone_size: -; d_call: TRBD2; v_call: TRBV24-1; j_call: TRBJ2-2; cdr3_aa: CATSDWGLADTGELFF; cdr3_nt: TGTGCCACCAGTGATTGGGGACTAGCGGACACCGGGGAGCTGTTTTTT
clone_size: -; d_call: TRBD2; v_call: TRBV10-3; j_call: TRBJ2-7; cdr3_aa: CAISASGLYEQYF; cdr3_nt: TGTGCCATCAGCGCTAGCGGACTGTACGAGCAGTACTTC
clone_size: -; d_call: -; v_call: TRBV7-9; j_call: TRBJ2-7; cdr3_aa: CASRGGQLPYEQYF; cdr3_nt: TGTGCCAGCAGGGGCGGACAGCTCCCTTACGAGCAGTACTTC
clone_size: once; d_call: -; v_call: TRBV6-5; j_call: TRBJ2-1; cdr3_aa: CASSPGQSYNEQFF; cdr3_nt: TGTGCCAGCAGCCCGGGACAATCCTACAATGAGCAGTTCTTC
clone_size: -; d_call: -; v_call: TRBV7-9; j_call: TRBJ1-5; cdr3_aa: CASSSLGSGQPQHF; cdr3_nt: TGTGCCAGCAGCTCTTTAGGGAGCGGTCAGCCCCAGCATTTT
clone_size: -; d_call: -; v_call: TRBV9; j_call: TRBJ2-1; cdr3_aa: CASSEANNEQFF; cdr3_nt: TGTGCCAGCAGCGAAGCTAACAATGAGCAGTTCTTC
clone_size: -; d_call: -; v_call: TRBV3-1/TRBV3-2; j_call: TRBJ1-6; cdr3_aa: CASSQDGADLNSPLHF; cdr3_nt: TGTGCCAGCAGCCAAGATGGGGCAGACCTCAATTCACCCCTCCACTTT
clone_size: -; d_call: TRBD1; v_call: TRBV2; j_call: TRBJ2-2; cdr3_aa: CASTGGNTGELFF; cdr3_nt: TGTGCCAGCACAGGGGGCAACACCGGGGAGCTGTTTTTT
clone_size: few; d_call: TRBD1; v_call: TRBV30; j_call: TRBJ1-3; cdr3_aa: CAWGQGDTIYF; cdr3_nt: TGTGCCTGGGGACAGGGAGACACCATATATTTT
clone_size: few; d_call: -; v_call: TRBV27; j_call: TRBJ2-2; cdr3_aa: CASTLDRPNTGELFF; cdr3_nt: TGTGCCAGCACGCTTGACAGGCCGAACACCGGGGAGCTGTTTTTT
clone_size: -; d_call: TRBD2; v_call: TRBV5-4; j_call: TRBJ2-3; cdr3_aa: CASSLASGSPTDTQYF; cdr3_nt: TGTGCCAGCAGCTTGGCAAGCGGGAGTCCCACAGATACGCAGTATTTT
clone_size: -; d_call: -; v_call: TRBV6-5; j_call: TRBJ2-3; cdr3_aa: CASRPFVESTDTQYF; cdr3_nt: TGTGCCAGCCGCCCCTTTGTGGAGTCGACAGATACGCAGTATTTT
clone_size: -; d_call: TRBD1; v_call: TRBV9; j_call: TRBJ1-6; cdr3_aa: CASSPHPGQSSYNSPLHF; cdr3_nt: TGTGCCAGCAGCCCCCATCCGGGACAGAGCTCCTATAATTCACCCCTCCACTTT
clone_size: -; d_call: -; v_call: TRBV6-5; j_call: TRBJ1-2; cdr3_aa: CASSYSQGWGHGYTF; cdr3_nt: TGTGCCAGCAGTTACTCGCAGGGCTGGGGGCATGGCTACACCTTC
clone_size: -; d_call: TRBD2; v_call: TRBV7-3; j_call: TRBJ2-1; cdr3_aa: CASSPGTSGGRDEQFF; cdr3_nt: TGTGCCAGCAGCCCGGGGACTAGCGGCGGTAGGGATGAGCAGTTCTTC